This T cell receptor (beta chain) was recovered during a study of neurological immune-mediated disorders. This CDR3 comprises 13 residues. From germline, CDR1 is MNHNY and CDR2 SVGAGI (reference sequence). The J segment lost 9 bases and the V segment lost 8 bases, leaving 10 bases of the junction unmatched. MiXCR was run by TCRdb on the 5' RACE reads, yielding one entry per CDR3 protein. The profile shows about 20,000 distinct CDR3 sequences, roughly 14% of them singletons. This clonotype was recorded at least ten times. The receptor was isolated from a female donor with HTLV-1-associated myelopathy (HAM/TSP). The rearrangement links TRBV6-6 to TRBJ2-1; 7 nucleotides match TRBD2. Specimen: PBMCs. CDR3 residues: CASEVGGRVEQFF. CDR3 nucleotide sequence: TGTGCCAGCGAGGTGGGAGGGAGAGTTGAGCAGTTCTTC.